The text below deals with one TCR beta chain. The junction had 4 bases not matched to a gene; V was cut back by 6 bases and J by 5 bases. Germline assignment: CDR1 LNHDA and CDR2 SQIVND (reference sequence). The CDR3 covers 13 residues. The sample comes from a study of blood T cell repertoires in COVID-19. Study summary: Sites across the United States, Italy and Spain contributed samples from acute and convalescent COVID-19. Nucleic acid was either cDNA or gDNA, and it came from T cells, B-cell-depleted T cells, or PBMCs.

Authors' analysis steps: Amplification with reference gene primers provided the estimates of nucleated cell counts. Clones were sequenced by immunoSEQ multiplex PCR, and TCRdb holds only the in-frame ones, with some missing. The V and J calls and clone size are taken from that table; D and trimming were inferred from the DNA. The table lists 50,000 or so clones, about nine tenths of them singletons. The origin of this receptor is a human donor with active COVID-19. The donor label of this sample is uncertain. Sample: peripheral blood. The chain joins TRBV19 to TRBJ2-7; 10 positions agree with TRBD1. The CDR3 is CASRRDRGHEQYF. Here the CDR3 DNA reads TGTGCCAGTAGGAGGGACAGGGGCCACGAGCAGTACTTC.